The 4 T cell receptor beta chains reported below all come from one sample, sequenced in a study of human T cells and chemical hapten exposure. TCRdb called the RACE reads again in MiXCR, with one record for every CDR3 protein. This sample has some 41,000 distinct CDR3 sequences, with under 4.5% found just once. Time point of the sample: patch test 1, 2 weeks after DPC sensitization. As for treatment: therapeutic diphenylcyclopropenone sensitization with weekly scalp DPC. The study extracted total RNA from unfractionated whole blood. The material sequenced was whole blood, taken in connection with sensitization to the hapten diphenylcyclopropenone (DPC). All receptors derive from a man in his fifties with alopecia areata. Some clones in this sample may be carry-over from other donors' samples.

This clonotype has at least ten counts. The CDR3 DNA is TGTGCCAGCAGCCTGGGACAGTCGAGTTCACCCCTCCACTTT. This codes for CASSLGQSSSPLHF. This chain uses TRBV3-1 with TRBJ1-6; 7 nucleotides match TRBD1. The CDR3 length is 14 residues. Per the germline V gene, CDR1 is LGHDT and CDR2 is YNNKEL (reference sequence). The V gene end was trimmed by 4 bases and the J gene end by 9 bases; junction bases not matched to a gene: 6.

The table lists this clonotype with a few counts. The V and J genes are TRBV12-3 or TRBV12-4 and TRBJ1-2; the D is unclear. With 6 bases removed from V and 10 bases from J, the gap between germline ends came to 15 bases. This CDR3 is 12 amino acids long. The CDR3 nucleotides read TGTGCCAGCAGCCGTGACCGTCCAGCCTACACCTTC. Protein product: CASSRDRPAYTF.

This clonotype was seen many times. V and J are TRBV5-1 and TRBJ2-7; 11 nucleotides line up with TRBD2. Per germline, CDR1 SGHRS and CDR2 YFSETQ. The CDR3 spans 14 residues. The trim removed 3 bases at V and 3 bases at J, leaving 2 bases unmatched. In DNA form, the CDR3 reads TGCGCCAGCAGCTCCGGGACTAGCGGCTACGAGCAGTACTTC. Translation gives CASSSGTSGYEQYF.

This clonotype was detected ten times or more. The rearrangement uses TRBV5-1 and TRBJ2-7; 7 bases are a match to TRBD2. Germline V gene sequence: CDR1 SGHRS, CDR2 YFSETQ. With V trimmed by 0 bases and J by 1 base, 13 bases remained unmatched. CDR3 length equals 18 residues. The CDR3 sequence is CASSLGLTGLLKSYEQYF. CDR3 in DNA: TGCGCCAGCAGCTTGGGACTGACGGGACTACTTAAATCCTACGAGCAGTACTTC.